The 12 T cell receptor beta chains presented below share a single source sample, sequenced in a study of blood T cell repertoires in COVID-19. TCRdb's copy holds only in-frame clones and misses some; the assay was immunoSEQ multiplex PCR. The table lists 85,000 to 100,000 clones, about 84% of them singletons. The sample was peripheral blood. Every receptor here comes from a human donor in a cohort sampled during active COVID-19.

This chain uses TRBV19 with TRBJ1-5; the D gene is possibly TRBD1 (6 bases). Germline V gives CDR1 LNHDA, CDR2 SQIVND (reference sequence). Trimming removed 8 bases at V and 2 bases at J, with 16 bases between. The CDR3 consists of 15 residues. The CDR3 DNA is TGTGCCAGTCAATATTCAGGGGCGGGCAATCAGCCCCAGCATTTT. Protein sequence: CASQYSGAGNQPQHF.

Written as DNA, the CDR3 is TGTGCCAGCAGACTAGCGGGGATACAAGAGACCCAGTACTTC. This gives the protein CASRLAGIQETQYF. The rearrangement joins TRBV6-5 to TRBJ2-5; 10 bases are a match to TRBD2. This CDR3 is built from 14 residues. J lost 2 bases, V lost 6 bases, and 3 bases had no gene match. Germline V gene data show CDR1 as MNHEY and CDR2 as SVGAGI.

This clone was seen once. This chain uses TRBV7-9 with TRBJ2-7; perhaps TRBD1 as D (6 bases). Germline-derived CDR1 and CDR2 are SEHNR and FQNEAQ (reference sequence). The CDR3 is 13 amino acids. Trimming left V 3 bases short and J 6 bases short, with 12 bases between. CDR3 sequence reads: CASSLTGIREQYF. The CDR3 DNA follows: TGTGCCAGCAGCTTGACAGGTATACGCGAGCAGTACTTC.

V gene TRBV29-1 combines with J gene TRBJ2-1, with unresolved D. This CDR3 region has 11 residues. Trimming pared 3 bases from V and 4 bases from J, leaving 4 bases between. Looked up from germline, CDR1 is SQVTM and CDR2 is ANQGSEA. The CDR3 nucleotides are TGCAGCGTTGACTTTTACAATGAGCAGTTCTTC. Translation: CSVDFYNEQFF.

This clone has only one observation. The rearrangement links TRBV5-1 to TRBJ1-4; 8 nucleotides line up with TRBD1. Germline CDR1 is SGHRS and CDR2 is YFSETQ. With 2 bases clipped from V and 1 base from J, the junction kept 4 bases outside the gene matches. The CDR3 sequence is 16 residues long. CDR3 nucleotide sequence: TGCGCCAGCAGCTTCCGACAGGGGTTAACTAATGAAAAACTGTTTTTT. Translating gives CASSFRQGLTNEKLFF.

The CDR3 loop is CASSLTGMNTEAFF. For the CDR3, the DNA is TGCGCCAGCAGCTTGACAGGGATGAACACTGAAGCTTTCTTT. This chain links TRBV5-1 with TRBJ1-1; possibly TRBD1 for D (6 bases). The germline gives CDR1 SGHRS, CDR2 YFSETQ. V lost 1 base, J lost 0 bases, and 7 bases lay in between. This CDR3 is built from 14 residues.

The CDR3 region has the DNA TGTGCCAGCCTTAGACTAGGAGGTGAGCAGTTCTTC. The encoded protein is CASLRLGGEQFF. V and J are TRBV2 and TRBJ2-1; D may be TRBD2 (6 bases). V was clipped by 8 bases and J by 9 bases, with 14 bases between them. The CDR3 contains 12 residues. Germline values: CDR1 SNHLY, CDR2 FYNNEI.

This chain uses TRBV21-1 with TRBJ2-7; the DNA was not used to check the table's D call, TRBD1. TRBV21-1 is a pseudogene locus. This CDR3 is 16 amino acids long. As DNA, the CDR3 is TGTGCCAGCAGCAAGGACAGGGCAAAGAGGGTCTGCGAGCAGTACTTC. It codes for CASSKDRAKRVCEQYF.

This chain connects TRBV7-2 to TRBJ2-1; D is unresolved. The V end lost 1 base, the J end lost 3 bases, and 7 bases lay between the germline ends. There are 14 residues in the CDR3. From germline, CDR1 is SGHTA and CDR2 FQGNSA. The DNA of the CDR3 is TGTGCCAGCAGCTTAGTGCCGGGCTACAATGAGCAGTTCTTC. Its translation is CASSLVPGYNEQFF.

The rearrangement joins TRBV6-1 to TRBJ1-4; D uncertain. CDR3 size: 17 residues. CDR1 and CDR2 from the germline V gene are MNHNS and SASEGT. Between the trimmed V and J ends, which lost 2 bases and 3 bases, there was a span of 16 bases. The CDR3 bases are TGTGCCAGCAGTGAATCAGGTTCCCAGTTGCCTAATGAAAAACTGTTTTTT. Protein: CASSESGSQLPNEKLFF.

This clone was found a few times. The V gene is TRBV10-1, the J gene TRBJ1-4; D call uncertain. The CDR3 spans 14 residues. V lost 3 bases and J 7 bases, leaving 12 bases between the germline ends. Germline V gene lookup returns CDR1 WNHNN and CDR2 SYGVQD (reference sequence). The CDR3 region is CASSEGSSGEKLFF. CDR3 nucleotide sequence: TGCGCCAGCAGTGAAGGCTCCTCGGGTGAAAAACTGTTTTTT.

This chain joins TRBV4-2 and TRBJ1-6; a weak D match, TRBD1 (5 bases). The CDR3 is made up of 14 amino acids. The V end lost 4 bases, the J end lost 5 bases, and 9 bases lay between the germline ends. Germline CDR1 is LGHNA and CDR2 is YNFKEQ. The DNA for the CDR3 is TGTGCCAGCAGCCTCGGACAAGATAATTCACCCCTCCACTTT. Protein sequence: CASSLGQDNSPLHF.